Below, 31 T cell receptor beta chains from the same sample are listed, as sequenced in a study of blood T cell repertoires in COVID-19. Clones were read by immunoSEQ multiplex PCR, and TCRdb kept only the in-frame ones, dropping some. The sample shows 200,000 or so clones, around 86% of them seen only once. The specimen sequenced was PBMCs or T cells enriched from blood (not recorded which). These receptor sequences come from a woman aged 40 to 50 with acute COVID-19.

The chain recombines TRBV9 with TRBJ1-6; possible D gene TRBD1, 6 bases. The CDR3 runs 15 residues. Germline CDR1 is SGDLS and CDR2 is YYNGEE. V dropped 4 bases and J dropped 3 bases, with 11 bases sitting between them. The CDR3 DNA reads as TGTGCCAGCAGCCTAGGACAGCTCTATAATTCACCCCTCCACTTT. The encoded protein is CASSLGQLYNSPLHF. Full variable domain (outside the CDR3, taken from reference TRBV9 and TRBJ1-6): DSGVTQTPKHLITATGQRVTLRCSPRSGDLSVYWYQQSLDQGLQFLIQYYNGEERAKGNILERFSAQQFPDLHSELNLSSLELGDSALYFCASSLGQLYNSPLHFGNGTRLTVT.

The V call is TRBV11-2, the J call TRBJ1-1; 7 nucleotides align to TRBD1. Germline V gives CDR1 SGHAT, CDR2 FQNNGV. The CDR3 is made up of 14 amino acids. Losses at the gene ends were 5 bases for V and 5 bases for J; bases not matched to a gene: 8. The CDR3 DNA is TGTGCCAGCAGCCCCGGGACAGCTTTAACTGAAGCTTTCTTT. It yields the protein CASSPGTALTEAFF.

J is TRBJ1-2 and V is TRBV19; no clear D gene. Germline CDR1 LNHDA, CDR2 SQIVND (reference sequence). With 0 bases removed from V and 6 bases from J, the gap between germline ends came to 11 bases. CDR3 length: 14 amino acids. CDR3 in amino acids: CASSIEGEYNGYTF. CDR3 sequence (DNA): TGTGCCAGTAGTATAGAGGGAGAATATAATGGCTACACCTTC.

This clone is a singleton in its sample. The CDR3 loop is CASSRTGSYNEQFF. The DNA of the CDR3 is TGTGCCAGTAGTAGGACAGGCTCCTACAATGAGCAGTTCTTC. The chain is built from TRBV19 and TRBJ2-1; 7 nucleotides line up with TRBD1. The CDR3 runs 14 residues. Germline CDR1 LNHDA, CDR2 SQIVND (reference sequence). J lost 0 bases, V lost 4 bases, and 0 bases had no gene match.

This clone was seen a single time. The chain uses TRBV9 and TRBJ2-5; TRBD2 matches at 9 bases. The CDR3 is 16 amino acids. Germline V gene lookup returns CDR1 SGDLS and CDR2 YYNGEE. V was pared by 2 bases and J by 1 base, with 6 bases of the junction left unmatched. This chain's CDR3 is CASSVREAGGQETQYF. The CDR3 coding sequence is TGTGCCAGCAGCGTCAGAGAAGCGGGGGGCCAAGAGACCCAGTACTTC. The whole variable domain, remainder taken from reference TRBV9 and TRBJ2-5, is DSGVTQTPKHLITATGQRVTLRCSPRSGDLSVYWYQQSLDQGLQFLIQYYNGEERAKGNILERFSAQQFPDLHSELNLSSLELGDSALYFCASSVREAGGQETQYFGPGTRLLVL.

The chain carries TRBV27 and TRBJ2-7, with D tentatively TRBD1 (6 bases). Germline loops: CDR1 MNHEY, CDR2 SMNVEV (reference sequence). This CDR3 has 16 amino acids. V was pared by 4 bases and J by 0 bases, with 16 bases between. CDR3 loop: CASSSPIRDNSYEQYF. CDR3 bases: TGTGCCAGCAGTTCCCCTATCCGGGACAACTCCTACGAGCAGTACTTC.

This chain joins TRBV5-4 and TRBJ1-2; weak D call: TRBD1 (5 bases). Trimming removed 1 base from V and 4 bases from J, with 11 bases in between. From germline, CDR1 is SGHNT and CDR2 YYREEE (reference sequence). The length of the CDR3 is 14 residues. The CDR3 sequence is CASSLTRVLYGYTF. The DNA for the CDR3 is TGTGCCAGCAGCTTGACCAGGGTACTCTATGGCTACACCTTC.

Note on this clone: Germline is not matched at one junction end, which may reflect a read error. The chain carries TRBV2 and TRBJ1-4; 8 nucleotides align to TRBD1. Germline V lookup: CDR1 SNHLY, CDR2 FYNNEI. The CDR3 loop spans 15 amino acids. The CDR3 spells CASSEAGGTNEKLFF. CDR3 coding DNA: TGTGCCAGCAGCGAAGCAGGGGGCACTAATGAAAAACTGTTTTTT.

About this clone itself: Different DNA sequences within this sample yield the same CDR3. The chain couples TRBV6-5 to TRBJ1-3; D remains unclear. Germline V gene lookup returns CDR1 MNHEY and CDR2 SVGAGI. The CDR3 consists of 14 residues. The V and J ends lost 6 bases and 0 bases respectively, with 9 bases between them. The CDR3 sequence: CASSSKLSGNTIYF. The CDR3 nucleotides are TGTGCCAGCAGCTCTAAACTCTCTGGAAACACCATATATTTT.

The chain is built from TRBV7-2 and TRBJ1-2; D unclear. Germline V gene sequence: CDR1 SGHTA, CDR2 FQGNSA. V lost 5 bases, J lost 4 bases, and 11 bases lay in between. The CDR3 loop spans 13 amino acids. The CDR3: CASSPTAAYGYTF. The CDR3 DNA reads as TGTGCCAGCAGCCCTACAGCTGCCTATGGCTACACCTTC.

The chain employs TRBV5-1 and TRBJ2-7; 9 nucleotides match TRBD1. This CDR3 spans 14 amino acids. Germline V lookup: CDR1 SGHRS, CDR2 YFSETQ. The V gene end was trimmed by 3 bases and the J gene end by 1 base; junction bases not matched to a gene: 2. Here the CDR3 reads CASSSTGGSYEQYV. CDR3 sequence (DNA): TGCGCCAGCAGCTCGACAGGGGGGTCCTACGAGCAGTACGTC.

The CDR3 bases are TGTGCCGCACAGGGGCAAACCATGAACACTGAAGCTTTCTTT. As protein: CAAQGQTMNTEAFF. The chain recombines TRBV25-1 with TRBJ1-1; TRBD1 matches at 7 bases. Germline V gene sequence: CDR1 MGHDK, CDR2 SYGVNS. V gave up 11 bases and J gave up 0 bases; unmatched junction bases: 9. This CDR3 has 14 residues.

The V call is TRBV19, the J call TRBJ2-3; TRBD2 agrees at 9 bases. This CDR3 region has 17 residues. CDR1 and CDR2 (germline): LNHDA, SQIVND (reference sequence). Losses at the gene ends were 5 bases for V and 6 bases for J; bases not matched to a gene: 15. The CDR3 bases are TGTGCCAGTAGTCCCAGGTCGCTAGCGGGGTCCACGGATACGCAGTATTTT. Translated, it gives CASSPRSLAGSTDTQYF.

This chain uses TRBV9 with TRBJ1-6; 9 bases fit TRBD1. Germline assignment: CDR1 SGDLS and CDR2 YYNGEE. The CDR3 length is 15 residues. Trimming at V came to 2 bases and at J to 14 bases, leaving 11 bases not matched to a gene. The CDR3 bases are TGTGCCAGCAGCGTGAGGACAGGGGCCGTAGGGGCCCTCCACTTT. Translation gives CASSVRTGAVGALHF.

V is TRBV5-5 and J is TRBJ1-1; no firm D call. The CDR3 has 17 residues. CDR1 SGHKS and CDR2 YYEKEE come from the germline V gene (reference sequence). V lost 0 bases and J lost 7, with 22 bases in between. The CDR3 loop reads CASSLELLAGPLIEAFF. In nucleotides, the CDR3 is TGTGCCAGCAGCTTGGAGCTTCTGGCAGGTCCATTAATTGAAGCTTTCTTT.

This clone came up a few times. The J gene is TRBJ2-5, the V gene TRBV5-1; D unresolved. Germline-derived CDR1 and CDR2 are SGHRS and YFSETQ. The V end lost 6 bases, the J end lost 10 bases, and 22 bases lay between the germline ends. The CDR3 is made up of 14 amino acids. The CDR3 sequence: CASTGDLPERGQYF. The CDR3 DNA follows: TGCGCCAGCACCGGAGACCTACCAGAACGTGGCCAGTACTTC.

In nucleotides, the CDR3 is TGTGCCAGTACTACAGGGGGGTTGCCGCCAGGGCAGCCCCAGCATTTT. It encodes CASTTGGLPPGQPQHF. The chain recombines TRBV19 with TRBJ1-5; 8 positions agree with TRBD1. CDR1 and CDR2 (germline): LNHDA, SQIVND (reference sequence). V gave up 7 bases and J gave up 7 bases; unmatched junction bases: 15. This CDR3 is 16 amino acids long.

The chain recombines TRBV14 with TRBJ1-2, with TRBD1 matching 9 bases. Per germline, CDR1 SGHDN and CDR2 FVKESK. The CDR3 runs 15 residues. The V and J ends lost 4 bases and 8 bases, in that order; junction bases with no gene match: 11. The DNA for the CDR3 is TGTGCCAGCAGCCTCGTCCCGGGACAGGGTGGAGGCTACACCTTC. It codes for CASSLVPGQGGGYTF.

This clone was counted only a few times. The chain uses TRBV5-5 and TRBJ2-1; 9 bases fit TRBD1. CDR1 is SGHKS and CDR2 is YYEKEE in the germline V gene (reference sequence). The CDR3 has 15 amino acids. With V trimmed by 6 bases and J by 7 bases, 11 bases remained unmatched. The CDR3 DNA follows: TGTGCCAGCAACTCCGGGACAGGGAGATTGAATGAGCAGTTCTTC. It translates to CASNSGTGRLNEQFF.

V is TRBV9 and J is TRBJ2-5; 8 bases fit TRBD1. This CDR3 spans 13 amino acids. Trimming at V came to 3 bases and at J to 2 bases, leaving 0 bases not matched to a gene. Looked up from germline, CDR1 is SGDLS and CDR2 is YYNGEE. This CDR3 reads CASSGDRQETQYF. DNA of the CDR3: TGTGCCAGCAGCGGGGACAGGCAAGAGACCCAGTACTTC.

The CDR3 protein is CASALGNQAIEAFF. CDR3 coding DNA: TGTGCCAGCGCCTTAGGCAACCAGGCGATTGAAGCTTTCTTT. The chain is built from TRBV9 and TRBJ1-1; unclear D gene. The germline V and J ends were trimmed by 7 bases and 7 bases, with 20 bases remaining between them. This CDR3 contains 14 residues. CDR1 and CDR2 from the germline V gene are SGDLS and YYNGEE.

CDR3 coding DNA: TGTGCCACCCAGCCCGGGACAGAGATTAACTATGGCTACACCTTC. It yields the protein CATQPGTEINYGYTF. This chain uses TRBV2 with TRBJ1-2; 7 nucleotides line up with TRBD1. The CDR3 has 15 amino acids. J gave up 1 base and V 10 bases, and 12 bases lay outside the gene matches. CDR1 and CDR2 from the germline V gene are SNHLY and FYNNEI.

The chain has TRBV27 and TRBJ1-4; 9 nucleotides match TRBD1. This CDR3 comprises 16 residues. The trim removed 2 bases at V and 4 bases at J, leaving 5 bases unmatched. Germline-derived CDR1 and CDR2 are MNHEY and SMNVEV (reference sequence). The CDR3 protein is CASSLIGTGNNEKLFF. The CDR3 bases are TGTGCCAGCAGTTTAATTGGGACAGGGAATAATGAAAAACTGTTTTTT. Variable domain in full (rest from reference TRBV27 and TRBJ1-4): EAQVTQNPRYLITVTGKKLTVTCSQNMNHEYMSWYRQDPGLGLRQIYYSMNVEVTDKGDVPEGYKVSRKEKRNFPLILESPSPNQTSLYFCASSLIGTGNNEKLFFGSGTQLSVL.

The chain carries TRBV11-1 and TRBJ1-3; 9 bases match TRBD1. With 5 bases clipped from V and 6 bases from J, the junction kept 11 bases outside the gene matches. The CDR3 is made up of 16 amino acids. The germline V gene encodes CDR1 SGHAT and CDR2 FQDESV (reference sequence). In DNA, the CDR3 is TGTGCCAGCAGCCGGATCACCGGGACAGGGTTAAACACCATATATTTT. Translation gives CASSRITGTGLNTIYF.

The chain has TRBV6-2 or TRBV6-3 and TRBJ1-1, with D possibly TRBD1 on 6 matching bases. This CDR3 region has 13 residues. Germline CDR1 MNHEY, CDR2 SVGEGT. Trimming removed 6 bases at V and 3 bases at J, with 11 bases between. As DNA, the CDR3 is TGTGCCAGCAGCCGAGACAGGCACACTGAAGCTTTCTTT. Translating it yields CASSRDRHTEAFF.

V is TRBV6-2 or TRBV6-3 and J is TRBJ2-7; TRBD1 is a possible D gene (5 bases). This CDR3 comprises 13 residues. Germline CDR1 reads MNHEY; CDR2 reads SVGEGT. Trimming removed 2 bases at V and 3 bases at J, with 8 bases between. The CDR3 nucleotides read TGTGCCAGCAGTTACCAGGGATACTACGAGCAGTACTTC. Its protein is CASSYQGYYEQYF.

The J gene is TRBJ1-1, the V gene TRBV4-1, with D possibly being TRBD1 (5 bases). The CDR3 has 13 amino acids. Germline CDR1 MGHRA, CDR2 YSYEKL. V dropped 1 base and J dropped 6 bases, with 9 bases sitting between them. CDR3 amino acids: CASSQAGVAEAFF. For the CDR3, the DNA is TGCGCCAGCAGCCAAGCGGGGGTCGCTGAAGCTTTCTTT.

This chain connects TRBV7-9 to TRBJ1-1; 7 bases align to TRBD1. In germline, CDR1 is SEHNR, CDR2 FQNEAQ (reference sequence). CDR3 length equals 13 residues. The J segment lost 8 bases and the V segment lost 5 bases, leaving 8 bases of the junction unmatched. The CDR3 nucleotides read TGTGCCAGCAGCGAAGGGACAGCCCGAGAAGCTTTCTTT. Its translation: CASSEGTAREAFF.

This clone showed up just once. V and J are TRBV2 and TRBJ2-7; 7 bases are a match to TRBD2. Losses at the gene ends were 4 bases for V and 5 bases for J; bases not matched to a gene: 2. The CDR3 has 12 amino acids. CDR1 and CDR2 from the germline V gene are SNHLY and FYNNEI. CDR3 amino acids: CASSGRGNEQYF. The DNA for the CDR3 is TGTGCCAGCAGTGGGCGGGGGAACGAGCAGTACTTC.

The V and J genes are TRBV3-1 (or the pseudogene TRBV3-2) and TRBJ1-2, with D tentatively TRBD1 (6 bases). CDR1 is LGHDT and CDR2 is YNNKEL in the germline V gene (reference sequence). With 2 bases removed from V and 0 bases from J, the gap between germline ends came to 10 bases. The length of the CDR3 is 15 residues. This chain's CDR3 is CASSQQTGTNYGYTF. CDR3 coding DNA: TGTGCCAGCAGCCAACAGACAGGAACTAACTATGGCTACACCTTC.

The J gene is TRBJ2-7, the V gene TRBV30; 11 bases agree with TRBD1. Trimming at V came to 0 bases and at J to 4 bases, leaving 2 bases not matched to a gene. CDR1 and CDR2 (germline): GTSNPN, SVGIG (reference sequence). The CDR3 sequence is 14 residues long. CDR3 loop: CAWSVGTGGYEQYV. The CDR3 DNA reads TGTGCCTGGAGTGTTGGGACAGGGGGTTACGAGCAGTACGTC.